What follows is one T cell receptor (beta chain) and its context. This CDR3 comprises 16 residues. CDR1 is PRHDT and CDR2 is FYEKMQ in the germline V gene (reference sequence). Between the trimmed V and J ends, which lost 0 bases and 7 bases, there was a span of 16 bases. Survey-level TCR beta sequencing used the immunoSEQ assay. TCRdb's table, derived via immunoSEQ multiplex PCR, lists solely in-frame clones and lacks some. Among approximately 70,000 clones listed, about 93% were seen once. The material sequenced was PBMCs. J is TRBJ2-1 and V is TRBV13; no definite D call. The receptor was isolated from a man aged 35-49 years with rheumatoid arthritis. The CDR3 DNA is TGTGCCAGCAGCTTAGGAGGTCTGGCTAGTGGGAATGAGCAGTTCTTC. This gives the protein CASSLGGLASGNEQFF.